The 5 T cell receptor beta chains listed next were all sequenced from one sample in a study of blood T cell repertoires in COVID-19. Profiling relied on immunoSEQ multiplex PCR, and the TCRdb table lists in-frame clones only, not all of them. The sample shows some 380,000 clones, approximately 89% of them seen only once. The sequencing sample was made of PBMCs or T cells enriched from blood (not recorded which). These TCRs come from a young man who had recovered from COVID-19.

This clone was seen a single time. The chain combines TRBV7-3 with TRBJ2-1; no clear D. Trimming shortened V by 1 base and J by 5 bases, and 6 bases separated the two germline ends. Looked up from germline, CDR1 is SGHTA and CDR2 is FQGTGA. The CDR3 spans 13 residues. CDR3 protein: CASSLIRDNEQFF. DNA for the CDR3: TGTGCCAGCAGCTTAATCCGTGACAATGAGCAGTTCTTC. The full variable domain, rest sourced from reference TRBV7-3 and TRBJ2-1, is GAGVSQTPSNKVTEKGKYVELRCDPISGHTALYWYRQSLGQGPEFLIYFQGTGAADDSGLPNDRFFAVRPEGSVSTLKIQRTERGDSAVYLCASSLIRDNEQFFGPGTRLTVL.

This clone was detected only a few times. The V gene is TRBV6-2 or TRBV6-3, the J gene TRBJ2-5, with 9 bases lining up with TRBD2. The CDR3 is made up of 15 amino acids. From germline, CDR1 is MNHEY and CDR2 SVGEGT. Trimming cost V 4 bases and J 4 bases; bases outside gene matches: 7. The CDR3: CASSFGTSQRETQYF. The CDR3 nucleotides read TGTGCCAGCAGTTTCGGGACTAGCCAGAGAGAGACCCAGTACTTC.

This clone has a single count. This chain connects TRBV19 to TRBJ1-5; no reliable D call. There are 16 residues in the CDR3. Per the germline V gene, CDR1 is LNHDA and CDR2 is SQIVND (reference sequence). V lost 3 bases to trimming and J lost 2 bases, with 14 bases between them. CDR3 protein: CASSILRVSGNQPQHF. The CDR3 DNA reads TGTGCCAGTAGTATCCTTAGAGTCTCGGGCAATCAGCCCCAGCATTTT.

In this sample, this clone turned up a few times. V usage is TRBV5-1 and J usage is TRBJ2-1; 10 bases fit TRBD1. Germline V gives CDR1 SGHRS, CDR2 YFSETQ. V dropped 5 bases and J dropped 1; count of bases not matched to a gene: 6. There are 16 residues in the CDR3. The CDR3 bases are TGCGCCAGCAGAGATACGGGACAGGGGTCCTACAATGAGCAGTTCTTC. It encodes CASRDTGQGSYNEQFF.

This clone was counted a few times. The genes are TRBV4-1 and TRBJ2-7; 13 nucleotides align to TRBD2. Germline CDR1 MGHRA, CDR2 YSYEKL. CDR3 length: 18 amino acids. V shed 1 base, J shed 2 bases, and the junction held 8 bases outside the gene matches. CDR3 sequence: CASSQAGLAGALPYEQYF. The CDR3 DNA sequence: TGCGCCAGCAGCCAAGCAGGACTAGCGGGGGCCCTACCCTACGAGCAGTACTTC.